The entry below describes one T cell receptor beta chain. This record comes from a study of blood T cell repertoires in COVID-19. Produced via immunoSEQ multiplex PCR; TCRdb's table is partial and in-frame only. Of roughly 300,000 clones listed, 70% to 90% are singletons. The CDR3 spans 14 residues. The germline gives CDR1 LGHNA, CDR2 YSLEER. Between the trimmed V and J ends, which lost 4 bases and 4 bases, there was a span of 12 bases. This study enrolled people aged about 18 to 100 from around 26 US geographic areas. The chain joins TRBV4-3 to TRBJ2-3, with D tentatively TRBD2 (5 bases). Sequencing used PBMCs or T cells enriched from blood (not recorded which). The receptor was derived from a woman younger than 45 who had recovered from COVID-19. CDR3 DNA: TGCGCCAGCAGCCGCCGACGGGAATCAGATACGCAGTATTTT. Protein sequence: CASSRRRESDTQYF.